One sample yielded the 10 T cell receptor beta chains listed below, sequenced in a study of regulatory dendritic cells for organ transplantation. These receptors have no known antigen. TCRdb's table, derived via immunoSEQ multiplex PCR, lists solely in-frame clones and lacks some. The sample has about 20,000 clones, approximately 80% seen once; the top ten hold 3.2%. Sorted T cells were CFSE-labeled and cultured around 5 days with allogeneic regulatory or mature dendritic cells at 1:10. The sequenced sample was memory CD4+ T cells from blood cultured with regulatory dendritic cells. Indicated subset: CD45RO+ memory T cells. Source of these receptors: a human donor in good health.

The J gene is TRBJ2-5, the V gene TRBV7-2, with D uncertain. The CDR3 is made up of 14 amino acids. V was trimmed by 2 bases and J by 2 bases, leaving 9 bases between them. Germline loops: CDR1 SGHTA, CDR2 FQGNSA. The DNA of the CDR3 is TGTGCCAGCAGCTTATCAACAGTACAAGAGACCCAGTACTTC. This sequence encodes CASSLSTVQETQYF.

This clone turned up a few times. A read error may produce the germline difference seen at one junction end. V gene TRBV7-7 combines with J gene TRBJ2-1; 7 bases map to TRBD2. This CDR3 region has 13 residues. Germline CDR1 is SSHAT and CDR2 is FNYEAQ (reference sequence). CDR3 loop: CASSIQAGNEQFF. CDR3 in DNA: TGTGCTAGCAGCATACAAGCGGGGAATGAGCAGTTCTTC.

This sequence joins TRBV7-9 and TRBJ2-5; tentative D call: TRBD1 (5 bases). CDR3 size: 14 residues. CDR1 and CDR2 (germline): SEHNR, FQNEAQ (reference sequence). V was pared by 1 base and J by 3 bases, with 9 bases between. CDR3 in amino acids: CASSLESGKETQYF. The CDR3 bases are TGTGCCAGCAGCTTAGAGTCAGGGAAAGAGACCCAGTACTTC.

J is TRBJ2-1 and V is TRBV6-1; maybe TRBD2 (6 bases). Between the trimmed V and J ends, which lost 0 bases and 0 bases, there was a span of 6 bases. CDR1 and CDR2 from the germline V gene are MNHNS and SASEGT. The CDR3 covers 15 residues. The CDR3 loop reads CASSEAGGSYNEQFF. DNA for the CDR3: TGTGCCAGCAGTGAAGCGGGGGGCTCCTACAATGAGCAGTTCTTC.

The chain combines TRBV5-1 with TRBJ2-7; 8 bases fit TRBD2. V lost 4 bases to trimming and J lost 3 bases; unmatched junction nucleotides: 9. In germline, CDR1 is SGHRS, CDR2 YFSETQ. The CDR3 is made up of 15 amino acids. As DNA, the CDR3 is TGCGCCAGCAGCCCGACCGGGACTAGGCTCTACGAGCAGTACTTC. It translates to CASSPTGTRLYEQYF.

The V call is TRBV10-3, the J call TRBJ2-3, with D possibly being TRBD1 (5 bases). The germline CDR1 and CDR2 sequences are ENHRY and SYGVKD. V was pared by 0 bases and J by 4 bases, with 11 bases between. The CDR3 runs to 15 residues. The CDR3: CAISESPQGADTQYF. In DNA, the CDR3 is TGTGCCATCAGTGAGTCGCCCCAGGGCGCAGATACGCAGTATTTT.

The chain has TRBV7-2 and TRBJ2-7, with D possibly TRBD1 on 5 matching bases. V lost 2 bases to trimming and J lost 4 bases, with 18 bases between them. CDR3 length: 16 amino acids. Germline CDR1 and CDR2: SGHTA and FQGNSA. CDR3 nucleotides: TGTGCCAGCAGCTTAAACGATTTGACAGCGAGGTACGAGCAGTACTTC. Translating gives CASSLNDLTARYEQYF.

This clone was picked up a small number of times. The J gene is TRBJ2-1, the V gene TRBV9, with TRBD2 matching 8 bases. The germline V gene encodes CDR1 SGDLS and CDR2 YYNGEE. The length of the CDR3 is 15 residues. The junction had 2 bases not matched to a gene; V was cut back by 0 bases and J by 3 bases. The CDR3 DNA sequence: TGTGCCAGCAGCGTAGAACTAGCGGTCTACAATGAGCAGTTCTTC. Translation gives CASSVELAVYNEQFF.

The chain uses TRBV4-2 and TRBJ2-5; 10 bases match TRBD1. The DNA end lines up better with TRBJ2-7; the J call may be wrong. Germline V gene sequence: CDR1 LGHNA, CDR2 YNFKEQ. CDR3 size: 18 residues. CDR3 bases: TGTGCCAGCAGCCAAGATCGGGGAGGACAGGGGGAGACCTACGAGCAGTACTTC. Amino acid sequence: CASSQDRGGQGETYEQYF.

The chain is built from TRBV27 and TRBJ2-1; D assignment may be TRBD1 or TRBD2 (5 bases each). The V gene's germline CDR1 is MNHEY and CDR2 SMNVEV (reference sequence). This CDR3 region has 14 residues. Trimming cost V 8 bases and J 3 bases, with 14 bases left between them. The CDR3 DNA reads TGTGCCAGCCACCGGGGCGCCCGCTACAATGAGCAGTTCTTC. Encoded protein: CASHRGARYNEQFF.